These T cell receptor beta chains were read from a single sample in a study of T cell responses to AZD1222 COVID-19 vaccine. The protocol was immunoSEQ multiplex PCR, while the TCRdb copy is restricted to in-frame clones and leaves out a portion. Among roughly 150,000 clones listed, 87% were seen once. Sequences were derived from peripheral blood, sampled 28 days after the second AZD1222 dose. The receptors here all came from an adult who received the AZD1222 COVID-19 vaccine. Each CDR3 is given with its conserved first and last residue. The D gene is left open where the match is weak. Size values are once, few and many counts, or a class for expanded clones, and some rows have none.

>TRBD2|TRBV7-8|-|TRBJ2-7
TGTGCCAGCAGCTACGGGACTAGGAGTTTGGAGCAGTACTTC
CASSYGTRSLEQYF
>TRBD1|TRBV12-5|-|TRBJ1-2
TGTGCTAGTGGTTTGGAGGGACAGGGGCAAGGCTACACCTTC
CASGLEGQGQGYTF
>TRBD2|TRBV10-3|-|TRBJ2-1
TGTGCCATCACCGCGATAGCGGGAGGTTTAGATGAGCAGTTCTTC
CAITAIAGGLDEQFF
>TRBD1|TRBV7-9|-|TRBJ2-1
TGTGCCAGCAGCACCGGGACAGGAGACTACAATGAGCAGTTCTTC
CASSTGTGDYNEQFF
>-|TRBV29-1|-|TRBJ2-7
TGCAGCGTTGGCGGAGCCTACGAGCAGTACTTC
CSVGGAYEQYF
>-|TRBV7-2|-|TRBJ1-2
TGTGCCAGCAGCCTAGCGGGGAGGGTGTATGGCTACACCTTC
CASSLAGRVYGYTF
>-|TRBV7-3|-|TRBJ2-5
TGTGCCAGCAGCTTAATCCGGGAGACCCAGTACTTC
CASSLIRETQYF
>-|TRBV7-2|-|TRBJ2-3
TGTGCCAGCAGCTTGAACCCCACTCACCCGAAGGCGACCACAGATACGCAGTATTTT
CASSLNPTHPKATTDTQYF
>TRBD1|TRBV7-8|-|TRBJ1-5
TGTGCCAGCAGTTTTAGGAGGGCAGGGGGCGATGGTCAGCCCCAGCATTTT
CASSFRRAGGDGQPQHF
>-|TRBV6-1|-|TRBJ2-4
TGTGCCAGCAGTGACCTCGGGACCAAAAACATTCAGTACTTC
CASSDLGTKNIQYF
>-|TRBV18|-|TRBJ2-7
TGTGCCAGCTCACCACCCTCCAGGCCCCGCTACGAGCAGTACTTC
CASSPPSRPRYEQYF
>-|TRBV7-8|-|TRBJ1-1
TGTGCCAGCAGCTTGGGACGGGCGAACACTGAAGCTTTCTTT
CASSLGRANTEAFF
>TRBD2|TRBV7-6|-|TRBJ2-3
TGTGCCAGCAGTCATAAGCGGGAGATACGCACAGATACGCAGTATTTT
CASSHKREIRTDTQYF
>-|TRBV5-1|-|TRBJ1-1
TGCGCCAGCAGCTTTTTCAGGAGAACTGAAGCTTTCTTT
CASSFFRRTEAFF
>-|TRBV11-2|-|TRBJ2-5
TGTGCCAGCAGCCCTAGGAGGACGGTACAAGAGACCCAGTACTTC
CASSPRRTVQETQYF
>-|TRBV3-1/TRBV3-2|once|TRBJ2-3
TGTGCCAGCAGCCAGCTCACAGATACGCAGTATTTT
CASSQLTDTQYF
>TRBD1|TRBV28|-|TRBJ1-5
TGTGCCAGCAGTTCCGTCGGGACAGGAATCGCGACCCAGCATTTT
CASSSVGTGIATQHF
>-|TRBV9|once|TRBJ1-6
TGTGCCAGCAGCGTAGGAGGGGGTAGCACTTCACCCCTCCACTTT
CASSVGGGSTSPLHF
>TRBD1|TRBV7-8|-|TRBJ2-7
TGTGCCAGCAGCTTAGCGAGGGTCACCGGGACAGTATTATTCTACGAGCAGTACTTC
CASSLARVTGTVLFYEQYF
>TRBD1|TRBV19|-|TRBJ1-2
TGTGCCAGTAGACCGGACAGGGGCGATGGCTACACCTTC
CASRPDRGDGYTF
>TRBD1|TRBV23-1|once|TRBJ2-1
TGCGCCAGCAGTCAATCCGACAGGGGGCGTTACAATGAGCAGTTCTTC
CASSQSDRGRYNEQFF
>-|TRBV5-1|once|TRBJ2-1
TGCGCCAGCAGCCGGGGACTTACCTACAATGAGCAGTTCTTC
CASSRGLTYNEQFF
>-|TRBV11-3|-|TRBJ2-2
TGTGCCAGCAGCTTAGCGGCGAACACCGGGGAGCTGTTTTTT
CASSLAANTGELFF
>-|TRBV5-1|-|TRBJ2-3
TGCGCCAGCAGCTTGGATATGAACGCGGATACGCAGTATTTT
CASSLDMNADTQYF
>-|TRBV9|-|TRBJ1-2
TGTGCCAGCAGCCTCTTCGACAGAGTGGGTAACTATGGCTACACCTTC
CASSLFDRVGNYGYTF
>-|TRBV5-4|-|TRBJ1-6
TGTGCCAGCAGCTTGGCCGGGAAGAGCTCCTATAATTCACCCCTCCACTTT
CASSLAGKSSYNSPLHF
>TRBD2|TRBV5-1|-|TRBJ2-4
TGCGCCAGCAGCCCGTCGGGACTAGCGGGGACAGAGTACTTC
CASSPSGLAGTEYF
>-|TRBV18|-|TRBJ2-4
TGTGCCAGCTCACCACGCGGAGGGAACAAAAACATTCAGTACTTC
CASSPRGGNKNIQYF
>-|TRBV5-1|-|TRBJ2-1
TGCGCCAGCGCGACGGGACCTCAGGCAGATGAGCAGTTCTTC
CASATGPQADEQFF
>-|TRBV4-3|-|TRBJ2-1
TGCGCCAGCAGCCAAGACCGGCAGGGATACAATGAGCAGTTCTTC
CASSQDRQGYNEQFF
>-|TRBV19|-|TRBJ1-4
TGTGCCAGTAGCCCCCGATGGGGGGCAACTAATGAAAAACTGTTTTTT
CASSPRWGATNEKLFF
>TRBD2|TRBV7-3|once|TRBJ2-1
TGTGCCAGCAGCTTTCTGGCGGGAGCTATAAGCAATGAGCAGTTCTTC
CASSFLAGAISNEQFF
>-|TRBV13|-|TRBJ2-7
TGTGCCAGCAGCTTAGCGGATACCTACGAGCAGTACTTC
CASSLADTYEQYF
>-|TRBV2|-|TRBJ2-1
TGTGCCAGCAGTGGAGGTCCAGAGCAGTTCTTC
CASSGGPEQFF
>-|TRBV7-2|-|TRBJ1-4
TGTGCCAGCAGCTTACAGGGAGGAGCCGTAGGAGAAAAACTGTTTTTT
CASSLQGGAVGEKLFF
>-|TRBV6-1|-|TRBJ1-5
TGTGCCAGCAGTGAAGGTCTAGGACTCAATCAGCCCCAGCATTTT
CASSEGLGLNQPQHF